Listed below are T cell receptor beta chains from one sample, sequenced in a study of blood T cell repertoires in COVID-19. The data were produced by immunoSEQ multiplex PCR, yet TCRdb's version contains in-frame clones alone and is incomplete. The sample shows 110,000 or so clones, 70% to 80% of them seen only once. The sample comprised peripheral blood. The receptors stem from a man in his 70s with acute or convalescent COVID-19. CDR3s include the opening cysteine and the closing phenylalanine or tryptophan. D genes are given only for firm matches. Not all rows give a size; the values are once, few, many and, for expanded clones, a class.

d_call	v_call	clone_size	j_call	cdr3_aa	cdr3_nt
TRBD2	TRBV28	NA	TRBJ2-2	CASSLLKLAATGELFF	TGTGCCAGCAGTTTATTAAAGCTAGCGGCCACCGGGGAGCTGTTTTTT
TRBD1	TRBV19	NA	TRBJ1-5	CASKKDRGRSNQPQHF	TGTGCCAGTAAAAAGGACAGGGGGCGTAGCAATCAGCCCCAGCATTTT
TRBD1	TRBV19	once	TRBJ1-2	CASSIWGQPMAYGYTF	TGTGCCAGTAGTATTTGGGGACAGCCAATGGCCTATGGCTACACCTTC
NA	TRBV3-1/TRBV3-2	NA	TRBJ1-1	CASSQVIMSEAFF	TGTGCCAGCAGCCAAGTTATTATGTCCGAAGCTTTCTTT
NA	TRBV5-1	once	TRBJ1-2	CASSLGAGTSGYTF	TGCGCCAGCAGCTTGGGAGCGGGTACAAGTGGCTACACCTTC
TRBD1	TRBV19	NA	TRBJ1-4	CASSIPLGDRGRVTNEKLFF	TGTGCCAGTAGTATACCGCTAGGCGACAGGGGTCGGGTTACTAATGAAAAACTGTTTTTT
NA	TRBV7-2	once	TRBJ2-3	CASSPNGDTQYF	TGTGCCAGCAGCCCCAACGGAGATACGCAGTATTTT
TRBD2	TRBV24-1	NA	TRBJ2-7	CATSVRGRTSGESSYEQYF	TGTGCCACCAGTGTGCGGGGTCGGACTAGCGGCGAGAGCTCCTACGAGCAGTACTTC
TRBD2	TRBV28	NA	TRBJ2-1	CASSLLAGSNEQFF	TGTGCCAGCAGTCTTCTAGCGGGGTCCAATGAGCAGTTCTTC
TRBD1	TRBV5-1	NA	TRBJ2-3	CASSPGQGTDTQYF	TGCGCCAGCAGCCCAGGACAGGGCACAGATACGCAGTATTTT
TRBD1	TRBV5-1	NA	TRBJ1-4	CASSPEPTGREKLFF	TGCGCCAGCAGCCCCGAGCCGACAGGGAGGGAAAAACTGTTTTTT
TRBD2	TRBV27	NA	TRBJ2-7	CASKGTSLEQYF	TGTGCCAGCAAGGGGACTAGCCTAGAGCAGTACTTC
TRBD2	TRBV5-1	few	TRBJ2-5	CASSPWGGRVGLRGSYQETQYF	TGCGCCAGCAGCCCCTGGGGGGGACGGGTCGGTCTGCGCGGGAGCTACCAAGAGACCCAGTACTTC
NA	TRBV5-6	once	TRBJ1-1	CASSLFRGEAFF	TGTGCCAGCAGCTTGTTCAGGGGCGAAGCTTTCTTT
NA	TRBV15	NA	TRBJ2-1	CATSRERAGSSYNEQFF	TGTGCCACCAGCAGAGAGAGAGCGGGCAGCTCCTACAATGAGCAGTTCTTC
NA	TRBV30	NA	TRBJ2-2	CAWSILTGELFF	TGTGCCTGGAGTATATTAACCGGGGAGCTGTTTTTT
TRBD1	TRBV28	few	TRBJ2-2	CASTTGATTGELFF	TGTGCCAGCACTACAGGGGCCACCACCGGGGAGCTGTTTTTT
TRBD2	TRBV3-1/TRBV3-2	NA	TRBJ2-5	CASSRLAGGETQYF	TGTGCCAGCAGTCGACTAGCGGGCGGAGAGACCCAGTACTTC
NA	TRBV21-1	once	TRBJ2-5	CASSKTGGAAGTQYF	TGTGCCAGCAGCAAAACCGGCGGGGCCGCCGGGACCCAGTACTTC
TRBD1	TRBV5-1	NA	TRBJ2-5	CASSPGTGEETQYF	TGCGCCAGCAGCCCCGGGACAGGGGAAGAGACCCAGTACTTC
TRBD1	TRBV4-2	NA	TRBJ1-3	CASSQDPASTGGSGNTIYF	TGTGCCAGCAGCCAAGATCCCGCATCGACAGGGGGCTCTGGAAACACCATATATTTT
TRBD1	TRBV18	NA	TRBJ1-3	CASSPIQGRNTIYF	TGTGCCAGCTCACCAATACAGGGGAGAAACACCATATATTTT
NA	TRBV5-1	NA	TRBJ2-2	CASSLALYNTGELFF	TGCGCCAGCAGCTTGGCTCTATATAACACCGGGGAGCTGTTTTTT
NA	TRBV5-6	NA	TRBJ1-4	CASSRTVNEKLFF	TGTGCCAGCAGCCGGACAGTTAATGAAAAACTGTTTTTT
NA	TRBV29-1	once	TRBJ2-1	CSVGGTDYNEQFF	TGCAGCGTCGGAGGGACAGACTACAATGAGCAGTTCTTC
TRBD1	TRBV6-2/TRBV6-3	NA	TRBJ2-6	CASSQRQGRRWANVLTF	TGTGCCAGCAGTCAACGACAGGGGAGAAGGTGGGCCAACGTCCTGACTTTC
NA	TRBV19	NA	TRBJ1-1	CASNIRGRGMKNTEAFF	TGTGCCAGTAATATACGCGGGAGGGGGATGAAGAACACTGAAGCTTTCTTT
TRBD2	TRBV3-1/TRBV3-2	NA	TRBJ2-1	CASSLGLAGVGSYNEQFF	TGTGCCAGCAGCCTTGGACTAGCGGGAGTTGGGTCCTACAATGAGCAGTTCTTC
TRBD2	TRBV6-1	NA	TRBJ2-7	CASSEGLAGITEQYF	TGTGCCAGCAGTGAAGGACTAGCGGGAATAACCGAGCAGTACTTC
TRBD1	TRBV3-1/TRBV3-2	NA	TRBJ1-2	CASSPGGQGATGYTF	TGTGCCAGCAGCCCAGGGGGACAGGGGGCTACTGGCTACACCTTC
NA	TRBV10-3	few	TRBJ1-1	CAISDGGSTEAFF	TGTGCCATCAGTGATGGGGGGAGCACTGAAGCTTTCTTT
NA	TRBV28	NA	TRBJ1-2	CASSFGGNYGYTF	TGTGCCAGCAGTTTCGGGGGTAACTATGGCTACACCTTC
NA	TRBV7-7	once	TRBJ1-5	CASSLGLGRSNQPQHF	TGTGCCAGCAGCTTAGGGCTTGGCAGGAGCAATCAGCCCCAGCATTTT
NA	TRBV29-1	NA	TRBJ2-4	CSVEVAAKNIQYF	TGCAGCGTTGAAGTCGCGGCCAAAAACATTCAGTACTTC
NA	TRBV7-2	NA	TRBJ2-1	CASQPGLKAYNEQFF	TGTGCCAGCCAACCGGGACTCAAAGCCTACAATGAGCAGTTCTTC
NA	TRBV5-4	NA	TRBJ1-2	CASSPSGGANYGYTF	TGTGCCAGCAGCCCCTCGGGGGGGGCTAACTATGGCTACACCTTC
TRBD1	TRBV28	NA	TRBJ2-7	CASSPPGQGTNEQYF	TGTGCCAGCAGTCCCCCGGGACAGGGGACCAACGAGCAGTACTTC